Below are 26 T cell receptor beta chains sequenced from a single sample in a study of beta chain features in type 1 diabetes. Broader study findings: TCRB CDR3s were moderately but significantly shorter in Type 1 diabetes patients in all four CD4+ subsets.

For these TCRs, the target antigens are not known. Since all of the isolated RNA was reverse transcribed, expressed TCRB transcripts were what got sequenced. The method was immunoSEQ multiplex PCR; TCRdb's version includes in-frame clones alone and lacks a portion of them. This sample has about 650,000 clones, with approximately 13% found just once. The sample taken for sequencing was naive CD4+ T cells from blood. The receptors were sampled from a man under 40 with type 1 diabetes.

V is TRBV2 and J is TRBJ2-2; TRBD1 matches at 8 bases. The CDR3 sequence is 16 residues long. Trimming removed 6 bases from V and 0 bases from J; junction bases left unmatched: 6. Germline assignment: CDR1 SNHLY and CDR2 FYNNEI. CDR3 bases: TGTGCCAGCAGCGATAGGACAGGGTCGAACACCGGGGAGCTGTTTTTT. It yields the protein CASSDRTGSNTGELFF.

The chain recombines TRBV9 with TRBJ1-2; D is uncertain. V lost 0 bases to trimming and J lost 8 bases, with 17 bases between them. This CDR3 spans 15 amino acids. Germline-derived CDR1 and CDR2 are SGDLS and YYNGEE. The CDR3 DNA reads as TGTGCCAGCAGCGTAGGGGAAGGGTATCGGGAAGGCTACACCTTC. This encodes CASSVGEGYREGYTF.

In nucleotides, the CDR3 is TGTGCCAGCAGTTCGACAGGGGAAGGGGCCTACGAGCAGTACTTC. It translates to CASSSTGEGAYEQYF. V is TRBV6-5 and J is TRBJ2-7; 8 bases map to TRBD1. The CDR3 consists of 15 residues. After removal of 4 bases from V and 2 bases from J, the junction contained 7 bases not matched to a gene. CDR1 MNHEY and CDR2 SVGAGI come from the germline V gene.

This CDR3 reads CATSSRRDRLSNQPQHF. The CDR3 DNA reads TGTGCCACCAGCTCAAGGCGGGACAGACTTAGCAATCAGCCCCAGCATTTT. The chain carries TRBV15 and TRBJ1-5; TRBD1 aligns across 7 bases. The V gene's germline CDR1 is LNHNV and CDR2 YYDKDF (reference sequence). Trimming took 5 bases from V and 0 from J; bases not matched to a gene: 10. The CDR3 extends over 17 amino acids.

This clone was observed a handful of times. The chain recombines TRBV27 with TRBJ1-2; TRBD1 aligns across 8 bases. The CDR3 is 16 amino acids. CDR1 and CDR2 from the germline V gene are MNHEY and SMNVEV (reference sequence). V shed 4 bases and J 6 bases; nucleotides not matched to a gene: 13. CDR3 loop: CASSWRTGSSIDGYTF. The CDR3 coding sequence is TGTGCCAGCAGTTGGAGGACAGGGTCATCGATCGATGGCTACACCTTC.

V usage is TRBV28 and J usage is TRBJ1-6; D is ambiguous. V was clipped by 5 bases and J by 11 bases, with 13 bases between them. CDR3 length: 13 amino acids. Germline-derived CDR1 and CDR2 are MDHEN and SYDVKM. The CDR3 DNA sequence: TGTGCCAGCAGTCCCGGAAACGGAGCACCCCTCCACTTT. Protein product: CASSPGNGAPLHF. The variable domain in full, completed from reference TRBV28 and TRBJ1-6, reads DVKVTQSSRYLVKRTGEKVFLECVQDMDHENMFWYRQDPGLGLRLIYFSYDVKMKEKGDIPEGYSVSREKKERFSLILESASTNQTSMYLCASSPGNGAPLHFGNGTRLTVT.

The CDR3 DNA is TGTGCCAGCAGCTTATCCCCTGGGGCCAACGTCCTGACTTTC. Translation: CASSLSPGANVLTF. This rearrangement joins TRBV5-6 to TRBJ2-6; D not certain. This CDR3 has 14 amino acids. Trimming shortened V by 2 bases and J by 2 bases, and 5 bases separated the two germline ends. The germline CDR1 and CDR2 sequences are SGHDT and YYEEEE.

This clone has just a few counts. The chain uses TRBV4-3 and TRBJ1-5; D is unclear. Trimming removed 0 bases at V and 0 bases at J, with 6 bases between. The CDR3 has 15 residues. CDR1 and CDR2 from the germline V gene are LGHNA and YSLEER. The CDR3 DNA reads TGCGCCAGCAGCCAAGAACGGTATAGCAATCAGCCCCAGCATTTT. This translates into CASSQERYSNQPQHF.

On this clone itself: At the DNA level, this CDR3 is encoded by other sequences in the same sample as well. This sequence joins TRBV7-2 and TRBJ1-1; no clear D. Germline values: CDR1 SGHTA, CDR2 FQGNSA. V was pared by 5 bases and J by 0 bases, with 7 bases between. The CDR3 sequence is 13 residues long. This chain's CDR3 is CASSPQMNTEAFF. CDR3 DNA: TGTGCCAGCAGCCCACAGATGAACACTGAAGCTTTCTTT.

This clone was counted between two and nine times. This sequence joins TRBV4-3 and TRBJ1-2; 10 nucleotides match TRBD1. The CDR3 has 14 residues. Trimming cost V 4 bases and J 5 bases; bases outside gene matches: 4. Germline CDR1 reads LGHNA; CDR2 reads YSLEER. The CDR3 region has the DNA TGCGCCAGCAGCCTTATGGACAGGGGGTATGGCTACACCTTC. Amino acid sequence: CASSLMDRGYGYTF.

CDR3 sequence: CASSLFPSGNTIYF. As DNA, the CDR3 is TGTGCCAGCAGTTTATTTCCCTCTGGAAACACCATATATTTT. J is TRBJ1-3 and V is TRBV27; no definite D call. The CDR3 has 14 amino acids. V lost 1 base and J 0 bases, leaving 4 bases between the germline ends. The germline gives CDR1 MNHEY, CDR2 SMNVEV (reference sequence).

The chain joins TRBV7-8 to TRBJ1-1; 7 nucleotides align to TRBD1. CDR3 length equals 14 residues. Per germline, CDR1 SGHVS and CDR2 FQNEAQ. With V trimmed by 4 bases and J by 0 bases, 2 bases remained unmatched. Written as DNA, the CDR3 is TGTGCCAGCAGCTCGGGACAGTTGAACACTGAAGCTTTCTTT. Residues: CASSSGQLNTEAFF. The full variable domain, in which reference TRBV7-8 and TRBJ1-1 provide the parts outside the CDR3, is GAGVSQSPRYKVAKRGQDVALRCDPISGHVSLFWYQQALGQGPEFLTYFQNEAQLDKSGLPSDRFFAERPEGSVSTLKIQRTQQEDSAVYLCASSSGQLNTEAFFGQGTRLTVV.

This clone has just a few counts. The chain is built from TRBV7-9 and TRBJ1-6; a possible D gene is TRBD1 (5 bases). V lost 5 bases and J 7 bases, leaving 15 bases between the germline ends. The CDR3 has 15 residues. The V gene's germline CDR1 is SEHNR and CDR2 FQNEAQ (reference sequence). The CDR3 spells CASSTRQGENSPLHF. DNA of the CDR3: TGTGCCAGCAGCACCCGGCAGGGTGAGAATTCACCCCTCCACTTT.

In its sample, this clone was seen a few times. This chain links TRBV18 with TRBJ1-2; possible D gene TRBD1, 5 bases. With 3 bases removed from V and 5 bases from J, the gap between germline ends came to 13 bases. Germline CDR1 reads KGHSH; CDR2 reads LQKENI. The CDR3 sequence is 14 residues long. In DNA form, the CDR3 reads TGTGCCAGCTCACCGGCCAGGGAAGGGTATGGCTACACCTTC. Protein: CASSPAREGYGYTF. Together with reference TRBV18 and TRBJ1-2, the CDR3 gives the full variable domain: NAGVMQNPRHLVRRRGQEARLRCSPMKGHSHVYWYRQLPEEGLKFMVYLQKENIIDESGMPKERFSAEFPKEGPSILRIQQVVRGDSAAYFCASSPAREGYGYTFGSGTRLTVV.

DNA of the CDR3: TGTGCCAGCAGTTGGAGGGGGCGAGGTAATTCACCCCTCCACTTT. Its protein product is CASSWRGRGNSPLHF. The chain links TRBV27 to TRBJ1-6; 7 nucleotides align to TRBD1. V shed 4 bases and J 6 bases; nucleotides not matched to a gene: 6. Per the germline V gene, CDR1 is MNHEY and CDR2 is SMNVEV (reference sequence). The CDR3 extends over 15 amino acids.

The chain joins TRBV5-1 to TRBJ2-6; 9 bases are a match to TRBD1. The CDR3 is made up of 16 amino acids. V dropped 4 bases and J dropped 0; count of bases not matched to a gene: 2. In germline, CDR1 is SGHRS, CDR2 YFSETQ. CDR3 in amino acids: CASSGTGSSGANVLTF. CDR3 in DNA: TGCGCCAGCAGCGGGACAGGGAGCTCTGGGGCCAACGTCCTGACTTTC. Using reference TRBV5-1 and TRBJ2-6 for the parts outside the CDR3, the full variable domain is KAGVTQTPRYLIKTRGQQVTLSCSPISGHRSVSWYQQTPGQGLQFLFEYFSETQRNKGNFPGRFSGRQFSNSRSEMNVSTLELGDSALYLCASSGTGSSGANVLTFGAGSRLTVL.

This chain links TRBV5-1 with TRBJ2-1, with D possibly matching TRBD2 (5 bases). There are 15 residues in the CDR3. With 1 base removed from V and 0 bases from J, the gap between germline ends came to 8 bases. In germline, CDR1 is SGHRS, CDR2 YFSETQ. CDR3 amino acids: CASSLRGSSYNEQFF. CDR3 DNA sequence: TGCGCCAGCAGCTTGCGCGGGTCCTCCTACAATGAGCAGTTCTTC. The variable domain in full, completed from reference TRBV5-1 and TRBJ2-1, reads KAGVTQTPRYLIKTRGQQVTLSCSPISGHRSVSWYQQTPGQGLQFLFEYFSETQRNKGNFPGRFSGRQFSNSRSEMNVSTLELGDSALYLCASSLRGSSYNEQFFGPGTRLTVL.

The V and J genes are TRBV4-3 and TRBJ1-2; 9 nucleotides match TRBD1. After removal of 0 bases from V and 5 bases from J, the junction contained 10 bases not matched to a gene. Germline loops: CDR1 LGHNA, CDR2 YSLEER. The CDR3 has 17 amino acids. CDR3 protein: CASSQDLRTGARYGYTF. The CDR3 DNA is TGCGCCAGCAGCCAAGATCTCCGGACAGGGGCACGGTATGGCTACACCTTC.

This clone was observed a few times. The rearrangement links TRBV29-1 to TRBJ1-1; a weak D match, TRBD1 (5 bases). Germline values: CDR1 SQVTM, CDR2 ANQGSEA. Trimming shortened V by 7 bases and J by 8 bases, and 11 bases separated the two germline ends. This CDR3 contains 10 residues. The CDR3 here is CSGGTAEAFF. Written as DNA, the CDR3 is TGCAGCGGTGGGACCGCCGAAGCTTTCTTT.

The table lists this clone with a few counts. This chain connects TRBV7-2 to TRBJ2-1; D unresolved. The germline gives CDR1 SGHTA, CDR2 FQGNSA. CDR3 length equals 16 residues. Trimming pared 1 base from V and 0 bases from J, leaving 10 bases between. CDR3 in amino acids: CASSLVASDSYNEQFF. In nucleotides, the CDR3 is TGTGCCAGCAGCTTAGTTGCGTCAGACTCCTACAATGAGCAGTTCTTC. Full variable domain (outside the CDR3, taken from reference TRBV7-2 and TRBJ2-1): GAGVSQSPSNKVTEKGKDVELRCDPISGHTALYWYRQSLGQGLEFLIYFQGNSAPDKSGLPSDRFSAERTGGSVSTLTIQRTQQEDSAVYLCASSLVASDSYNEQFFGPGTRLTVL.

In its sample, this clone was seen a few times. Other DNA sequences within the sample encode an identical CDR3. The chain couples TRBV7-2 to TRBJ1-5; no reliable D call. Germline V lookup: CDR1 SGHTA, CDR2 FQGNSA. Trimming removed 1 base from V and 0 bases from J, with 4 bases in between. This CDR3 contains 14 residues. The CDR3 DNA reads as TGTGCCAGCAGCTTAGAGGGTAGCAATCAGCCCCAGCATTTT. Translated: CASSLEGSNQPQHF.

This clone was counted a few times. The chain employs TRBV15 and TRBJ2-1; D possibly corresponds to TRBD2 (7 bases). Germline V lookup: CDR1 LNHNV, CDR2 YYDKDF (reference sequence). There are 14 residues in the CDR3. Deletions cut 7 bases from V and 2 bases from J, with 12 bases between. CDR3 in DNA: TGTGCCACCAAAGGGGGGGCCGCCTACAATGAGCAGTTCTTC. Its translation: CATKGGAAYNEQFF.

The rearrangement links TRBV2 to TRBJ2-3, with 7 bases aligning to TRBD2. The CDR3 extends over 14 amino acids. Germline V gene lookup returns CDR1 SNHLY and CDR2 FYNNEI. V gave up 7 bases and J gave up 0 bases; unmatched junction bases: 4. The CDR3 sequence is CASKAGVSTDTQYF. The DNA of the CDR3 is TGTGCCAGCAAGGCGGGGGTCAGCACAGATACGCAGTATTTT.

The CDR3 loop reads CASSPSNSYEQYF. CDR3 nucleotides: TGTGCCAGCAGCCCCTCGAACTCCTACGAGCAGTACTTC. The V and J genes are TRBV7-2 and TRBJ2-7; D not resolved. V was shortened by 5 bases and J by 0 bases, with 8 bases between the two germline ends. Germline V gives CDR1 SGHTA, CDR2 FQGNSA. This CDR3 contains 13 residues.

DNA for the CDR3: TGCAGCGTTGGGGAACAGGGGAGTTTAACTAATGAAAAACTGTTTTTT. Protein sequence: CSVGEQGSLTNEKLFF. The V gene is TRBV29-1, the J gene TRBJ1-4; 7 bases map to TRBD1. Germline V gives CDR1 SQVTM, CDR2 ANQGSEA. The CDR3 has 16 amino acids. V lost 4 bases, J lost 1 base, and 9 bases stayed unmatched.

This clone was seen only a few times. Here the CDR3 DNA reads TGTGCCAGCAGCGCCCAGTGGGGCTACACCTTC. Protein sequence: CASSAQWGYTF. The chain employs TRBV9 and TRBJ1-2; D is unresolved. Trimming took off 3 bases at V and 8 bases at J, with 8 bases between the two ends. The CDR3 extends over 11 amino acids. Germline V gene lookup returns CDR1 SGDLS and CDR2 YYNGEE.